This T cell receptor (beta chain) stems from a study of T-cell memory formation after mild COVID-19. This clonotype turned up a few times. Its antigen remains unidentified. TCRdb recomputed calls from the 5' RACE reads with MiXCR, one row per CDR3 protein. The sample has 260,000 or so distinct CDR3 sequences, 16% seen once. Germline assignment: CDR1 LGHDT and CDR2 YNNKEL (reference sequence). V was shortened by 9 bases and J by 3 bases, with 13 bases between the two germline ends. This CDR3 has 13 residues. Study results and caveats: Pre-infection memory harbored some responding clones, suggesting cross-reactive memory joined.

Sample: PBMCs or a T cell subset sorted from them (not recorded which). The sequence was collected from a man aged 18 to 35 who had mild COVID-19 (a few samples of this study predate the infection). Cell type and time point are not known. The chain uses TRBV3-1 and TRBJ2-3; D remains ambiguous. The chain's CDR3 is CASQRVGTDTQYF. In nucleotides, the CDR3 is TGTGCCAGTCAAAGAGTTGGGACAGATACGCAGTATTTT.